A single sample is the source of the 21 T cell receptor beta chains below, sequenced in a study of regulatory T cells in long-lasting Graves disease. Relying on iRepertoire HTBI primers and Arm-PCR of CDR3 regions, the team built TCR beta libraries. TCRdb re-called the multiplex PCR reads with MiXCR, one entry per CDR3 protein. The data hold 300,000 or so distinct CDR3 sequences, with around 19% observed a single time. The sample's time point: persistent/refractory GD, antithyroid drugs over 5 years with positive TRAb. There was RNA extracted from PBMCs, and the TCR library was made from it. Material: peripheral blood mononuclear cells (PBMCs), obtained when the disease was refractory, from a patient treated with antithyroid drugs. The receptors were sampled from a female donor with Graves disease.

The rearrangement links TRBV28 to TRBJ2-2; the D call may be TRBD1 or TRBD2 (6 bases each). Trimming pared 2 bases from V and 4 bases from J, leaving 8 bases between. Germline V gene lookup returns CDR1 MDHEN and CDR2 SYDVKM. The CDR3 runs to 14 residues. The CDR3 coding sequence is TGTGCCAGCAGTTTAGGAGGGGGCACCGGGGAGCTGTTTTTT. Its protein product is CASSLGGGTGELFF.

The chain is built from TRBV29-1 and TRBJ1-5, with D perhaps matching TRBD1 (5 bases). V lost 4 bases and J 1 base, leaving 20 bases between the germline ends. The CDR3 length is 17 residues. The germline V gene has CDR1 SQVTM and CDR2 ANQGSEA. Here the CDR3 reads CSVGRGGPNGSNQPQHF. CDR3 bases: TGCAGCGTTGGAAGGGGTGGGCCTAATGGGAGCAATCAGCCCCAGCATTTT.

This clonotype has at least ten counts. V gene TRBV18 combines with J gene TRBJ1-1; D is unclear. V was pared by 4 bases and J by 4 bases, with 10 bases between. The CDR3 is 13 amino acids. Germline V CDR1 and CDR2: KGHSH, LQKENI. For the CDR3, the DNA is TGTGCCAGCTCACTATCGGCGGGCACTGAAGCTTTCTTT. Encoded protein: CASSLSAGTEAFF.

The table lists this clonotype with many counts. The rearrangement uses TRBV29-1 and TRBJ1-2, with D unresolved. Trimming shortened V by 4 bases and J by 8 bases, and 17 bases separated the two germline ends. The germline gives CDR1 SQVTM, CDR2 ANQGSEA. The CDR3 runs to 13 residues. CDR3 residues: CSVGVSSFGGYTF. CDR3 sequence (DNA): TGCAGCGTTGGCGTCAGTTCCTTCGGGGGCTACACCTTC.

This clonotype has at least ten counts. The CDR3 DNA reads as TGCGCCAGCAGCGCGGACGGATTCAATCAGCCCCAGCATTTT. This codes for CASSADGFNQPQHF. The genes are TRBV5-1 and TRBJ1-5; D uncertain. There are 14 residues in the CDR3. Trimming cost V 4 bases and J 3 bases, with 11 bases left between them. CDR1 SGHRS and CDR2 YFSETQ come from the germline V gene.

This clonotype has just a few counts. V gene TRBV7-2 combines with J gene TRBJ2-7, with D possibly being TRBD1 or TRBD2 (5 bases each). Trimming took off 6 bases at V and 0 bases at J, with 15 bases between the two ends. CDR1 and CDR2 (germline): SGHTA, FQGNSA. CDR3 length: 15 amino acids. The CDR3 spells CASSYYTGASYEQYF. As DNA, the CDR3 is TGTGCCAGCAGTTATTATACCGGGGCCTCCTACGAGCAGTACTTC.

This clonotype has just a few counts. The chain links TRBV20-1 to TRBJ2-7; possible D gene TRBD1, 7 bases. From germline, CDR1 is DFQATT and CDR2 SNEGSKA (reference sequence). V was shortened by 5 bases and J by 2 bases, with 19 bases between the two germline ends. CDR3 length: 15 residues. As DNA, the CDR3 is TGCAGTGCTGGGAAGGAGGGGGCGCGGCCCTACGAGCAGTACTTC. This translates into CSAGKEGARPYEQYF.

This clonotype was counted ten times or more. This chain joins TRBV12-3 or TRBV12-4 and TRBJ1-1, with 7 bases aligning to TRBD1. The CDR3 runs 13 residues. Trimming took 1 base from V and 6 from J; bases not matched to a gene: 2. CDR3 DNA sequence: TGTGCCAGCAGTTTAGGACAGGGCGCTGAAGCTTTCTTT. It translates to CASSLGQGAEAFF.

This clonotype showed up many times. The chain uses TRBV14 and TRBJ2-4, with 8 bases matching TRBD1. Looked up from germline, CDR1 is SGHDN and CDR2 is FVKESK. Losses at the gene ends were 0 bases for V and 4 bases for J; bases not matched to a gene: 5. The CDR3 is 16 amino acids. In DNA form, the CDR3 reads TGTGCCAGCAGCCAAGAATCTGGGACAGGAAAAAACATTCAGTACTTC. It translates to CASSQESGTGKNIQYF.

This clonotype has a single count. A much larger clone differs from this one at a single base, so this may be a read error. The V gene is TRBV3-1, the J gene TRBJ2-2; the D gene could be TRBD1 or TRBD2 (5 bases each). The CDR3 sequence is 14 residues long. CDR1 and CDR2 from the germline V gene are LGHDT and YNNKEL (reference sequence). This CDR3 is CASSQETVAGELVF. The CDR3, as DNA: TGTGCCAGCAGCCAAGAGACAGTCGCCGGGGAGCTGGTTTTT.

Comment on this clonotype: A read error may account for a junction end that differs from germline. The chain combines TRBV29-1 with TRBJ2-1, with a weak D call TRBD1 (6 bases). Germline V CDR1 and CDR2: SQVTM, ANQGSEA. The CDR3 is 13 residues long. The CDR3 DNA is TGTGGGGGCAGGGGCGGTCGAACGGGTGAGCAGTTCTTC. It is translated as CGGRGGRTGEQFF.

In this sample, this clonotype turned up many times. The rearrangement joins TRBV28 to TRBJ1-6, with 8 bases identical to TRBD1. The length of the CDR3 is 17 residues. V lost 4 bases, J lost 5 bases, and 10 bases stayed unmatched. Germline CDR1 and CDR2: MDHEN and SYDVKM. CDR3 protein: CASSSIRQGLNNSPLHF. The CDR3 coding sequence is TGTGCCAGCAGTTCAATTCGACAGGGGTTGAATAATTCACCCCTCCACTTT.

In this sample, this clonotype turned up once. A clone one base away is much larger, so this may be a read error. The chain carries TRBV6-5 and TRBJ2-5; 10 bases align to TRBD1. Germline CDR1 MNHEY, CDR2 SVGAGI. The CDR3 is 14 amino acids. Here the CDR3 reads CASSWDRGSQTQCF. In DNA form, the CDR3 reads TGTGCCAGCAGTTGGGACAGGGGTAGTCAGACCCAGTGCTTC.

This clonotype showed up many times. This chain joins TRBV11-2 and TRBJ1-6; TRBD1 matches at 9 bases. The V segment lost 4 bases and the J segment 10 bases; nucleotides outside the gene matches: 8. The germline CDR1 and CDR2 sequences are SGHAT and FQNNGV. This CDR3 has 15 amino acids. The CDR3 loop is CASSSTGTGTSPLHF. In DNA form, the CDR3 reads TGTGCCAGCAGCTCGACCGGGACAGGGACCTCACCCCTCCACTTT.

The chain is built from TRBV3-1 and TRBJ2-7; D perhaps matches TRBD2 (6 bases). Germline V gene sequence: CDR1 LGHDT, CDR2 YNNKEL (reference sequence). This CDR3 comprises 15 residues. V lost 1 base to trimming and J lost 2 bases, with 12 bases between them. The CDR3: CASSQGGLSPYEQYF. The CDR3 bases are TGTGCCAGCAGCCAAGGGGGACTTTCCCCCTACGAGCAGTACTTC.

This clonotype was seen many times. This chain joins TRBV3-1 and TRBJ1-6; 8 bases line up with TRBD1. Per the germline V gene, CDR1 is LGHDT and CDR2 is YNNKEL (reference sequence). V was pared by 5 bases and J by 7 bases, with 7 bases of the junction left unmatched. The CDR3 is 15 amino acids. CDR3 nucleotides: TGTGCCAGCAGCTGGACAGGGCCAAAGAATTCACCCCTCCACTTT. Amino acids: CASSWTGPKNSPLHF.

This sequence joins TRBV27 and TRBJ2-7; the D gene could be TRBD1 or TRBD2 (6 bases each). Per germline, CDR1 MNHEY and CDR2 SMNVEV (reference sequence). The CDR3 runs to 15 residues. V dropped 2 bases and J dropped 6 bases, with 17 bases sitting between them. The CDR3 nucleotides are TGTGCCAGCAGTTTAGGCCGGGGGCTAAGCCGCGAGCAGTACTTC. Encoded protein: CASSLGRGLSREQYF.

This clonotype was found many times. The chain combines TRBV7-2 with TRBJ2-2; the match to TRBD1 covers 7 bases. V was pared by 3 bases and J by 1 base, with 2 bases of the junction left unmatched. CDR3 length equals 15 residues. Germline values: CDR1 SGHTA, CDR2 FQGNSA. The DNA of the CDR3 is TGTGCCAGCAGCTTTCGGACAGGGAACACCGGGGAGCTGTTTTTT. It translates to CASSFRTGNTGELFF.

This chain connects TRBV13 to TRBJ1-3; no firm D call. The CDR3 sequence is 12 residues long. The germline CDR1 and CDR2 sequences are PRHDT and FYEKMQ (reference sequence). The V gene lost 5 bases and the J gene lost 10 bases, with 12 bases spanning the gap. CDR3 nucleotides: TGTGCCAGCAGCGCCTCAAAGGCAACCATATATTTT. Translating it yields CASSASKATIYF.

This clonotype was observed many times. V gene TRBV6-5 combines with J gene TRBJ2-7; TRBD2 might be the D (5 bases). The CDR3 has 14 amino acids. Looked up from germline, CDR1 is MNHEY and CDR2 is SVGAGI. V dropped 0 bases and J dropped 7 bases, with 13 bases sitting between them. CDR3 coding DNA: TGTGCCAGCAGTTACTCGGCACATAAGCGGGAGCAGTACTTC. Protein: CASSYSAHKREQYF.

The genes are TRBV5-1 and TRBJ2-6; D is possibly TRBD1 (6 bases). Per germline, CDR1 SGHRS and CDR2 YFSETQ. Deletions cut 7 bases from V and 0 bases from J, with 11 bases between. CDR3 length: 15 residues. The CDR3: CASSTGYSGANVLTF. The CDR3 DNA reads TGCGCCAGCTCGACAGGTTACTCTGGGGCCAACGTCCTGACTTTC.